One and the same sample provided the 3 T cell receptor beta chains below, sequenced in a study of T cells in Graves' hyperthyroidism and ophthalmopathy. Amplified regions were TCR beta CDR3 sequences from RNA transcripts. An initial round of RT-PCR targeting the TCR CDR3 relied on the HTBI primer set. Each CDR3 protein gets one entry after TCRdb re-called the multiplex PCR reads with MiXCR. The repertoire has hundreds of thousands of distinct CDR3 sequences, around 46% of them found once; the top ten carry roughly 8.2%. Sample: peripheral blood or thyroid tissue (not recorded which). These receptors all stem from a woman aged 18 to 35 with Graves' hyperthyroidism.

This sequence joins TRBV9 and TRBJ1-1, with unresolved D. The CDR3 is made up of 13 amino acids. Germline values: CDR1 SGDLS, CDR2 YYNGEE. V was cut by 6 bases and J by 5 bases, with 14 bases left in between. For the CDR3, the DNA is TGTGCCAGCACCGACCCGGGAGGGACTGAAGCTTTCTTT. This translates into CASTDPGGTEAFF.

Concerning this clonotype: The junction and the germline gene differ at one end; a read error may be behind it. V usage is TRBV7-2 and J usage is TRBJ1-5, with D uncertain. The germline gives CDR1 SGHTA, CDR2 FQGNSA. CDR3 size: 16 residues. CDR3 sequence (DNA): TGCGCCAGCAGCCAAGGTCGACCCGCGAGCAATCAGCCCCAGCATTTT. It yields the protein CASSQGRPASNQPQHF.

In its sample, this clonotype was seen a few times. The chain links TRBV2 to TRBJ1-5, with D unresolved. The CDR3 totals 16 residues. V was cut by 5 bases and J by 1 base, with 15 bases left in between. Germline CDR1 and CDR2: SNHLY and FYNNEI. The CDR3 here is CASSLLAGESNQPQHF. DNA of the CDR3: TGTGCCAGCAGTTTACTCGCAGGAGAAAGCAATCAGCCCCAGCATTTT.